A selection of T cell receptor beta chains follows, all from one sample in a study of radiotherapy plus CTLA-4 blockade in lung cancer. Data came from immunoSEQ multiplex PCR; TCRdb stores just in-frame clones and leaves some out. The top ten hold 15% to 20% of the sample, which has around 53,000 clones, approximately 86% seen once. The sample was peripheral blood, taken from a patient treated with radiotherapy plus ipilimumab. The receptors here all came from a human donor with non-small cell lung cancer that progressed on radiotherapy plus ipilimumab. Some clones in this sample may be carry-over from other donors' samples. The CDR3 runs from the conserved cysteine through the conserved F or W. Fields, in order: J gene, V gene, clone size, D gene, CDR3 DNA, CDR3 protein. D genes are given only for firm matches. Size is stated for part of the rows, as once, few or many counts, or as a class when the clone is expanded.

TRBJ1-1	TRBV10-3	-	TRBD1	TGTGCCATCAGTGAGTCAAGAGCCCAAACACTCAGAGGCAACAGGGGCCCTGAAGCTTTCTTT	CAISESRAQTLRGNRGPEAFF
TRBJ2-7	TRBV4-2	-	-	TGTGCCAGCAGCCAAGGCCCGGGACTTACCTACGAGCAGTACTTC	CASSQGPGLTYEQYF
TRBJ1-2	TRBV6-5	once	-	TGTGCCAGCAGTTACGGGCCTAACTATGGCTACACCTTC	CASSYGPNYGYTF
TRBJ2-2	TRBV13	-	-	TGTGCCAGCAGCTTAGTTCTCGGGGGAGGTAACACCGGGGAGCTGTTTTTT	CASSLVLGGGNTGELFF
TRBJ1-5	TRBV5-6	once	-	TGTGCCAGCAGCTTGCGGGGATGGAGCAATCAGCCCCAGCATTTT	CASSLRGWSNQPQHF
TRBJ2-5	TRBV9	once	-	TGTGCCAGCAGCCATTCGGAGGGCCGAGAGACCCAGTACTTC	CASSHSEGRETQYF
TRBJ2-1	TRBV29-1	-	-	TGCAGCGTTGAATGGGCAGGGCGGAATGAGCAGTTCTTC	CSVEWAGRNEQFF
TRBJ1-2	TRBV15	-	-	TGTGCCACCAGCCGACAGGCGAACTATGGCTACACCTTC	CATSRQANYGYTF
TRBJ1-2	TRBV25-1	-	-	TGTGCCAGCAGTGAATCGGAAAGAGGAGGCTACACCTTC	CASSESERGGYTF
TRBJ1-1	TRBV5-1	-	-	TGCGCCAGCAGCCCTTCCTCTAGGGGCACTGAAGCTTTCTTT	CASSPSSRGTEAFF
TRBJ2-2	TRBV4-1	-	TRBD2	TGCGCCAGCAGCCAAGGCCTAGCGGGGGGGACCGGGGAGCTGTTTTTT	CASSQGLAGGTGELFF
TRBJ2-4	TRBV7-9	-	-	TGTGCCAGCAGCTTTGGTGGTCTAACTAGGGCCAAAAACATTCAGTACTTC	CASSFGGLTRAKNIQYF
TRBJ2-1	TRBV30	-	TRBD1	TGTGCCTGGAGTGGGTACCGGGACAGGGGGCTTTCTACCTACAATGGGCAGTTCTTC	CAWSGYRDRGLSTYNGQFF
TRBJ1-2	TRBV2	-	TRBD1	TGTGCCAGCAGCGTTACCGGGACAGGGGGGGACTATGGCTACACCTTC	CASSVTGTGGDYGYTF
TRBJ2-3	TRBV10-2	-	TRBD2	TGCGCCAGCACTACTAGCGGTCCACCAGATACGCAGTATTTT	CASTTSGPPDTQYF
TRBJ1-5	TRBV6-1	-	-	TGTGCCAGCAGTGAACGGTCGGGGGATCAGCCCCAGCATTTT	CASSERSGDQPQHF
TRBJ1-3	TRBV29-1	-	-	TGCAGCGTCAAGGGGTTAGGAAACACCATATATTTT	CSVKGLGNTIYF
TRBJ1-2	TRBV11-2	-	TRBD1	TGTGCCAGCAGCTTCGACAGGGGGCAGGATGGCTACACCTTC	CASSFDRGQDGYTF
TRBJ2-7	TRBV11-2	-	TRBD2	TGTGCCAGCAGCCCCGGACTAGCCACCGAGCAGTACTTC	CASSPGLATEQYF
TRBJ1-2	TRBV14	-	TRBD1	TGTGCCAGCAGCCAAGACACAGGGGGTCTATGGGGCTACACCTTC	CASSQDTGGLWGYTF
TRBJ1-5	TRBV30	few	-	TGTGCCTGGAACGGGCAGGGGAACCAGCCCCAGCATTTT	CAWNGQGNQPQHF
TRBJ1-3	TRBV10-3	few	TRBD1	TGTGCCATCAGGTCGACAGGGGCTGGAAACACCATATATTTT	CAIRSTGAGNTIYF
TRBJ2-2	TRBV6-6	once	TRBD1	TGTGCCAGCAGGCGACAGGGGCAGACGAACACCGGGGAGCTGTTTTTT	CASRRQGQTNTGELFF
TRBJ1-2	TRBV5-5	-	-	TGTGCCAGCAGCCCGCCGTATGACAGCAACTATGGCTACACCTTC	CASSPPYDSNYGYTF
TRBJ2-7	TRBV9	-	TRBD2	TGTGCCAGCAGCGGTAGCGGAGCGGGGGGGGGCTACGAGCAGTACTTC	CASSGSGAGGGYEQYF
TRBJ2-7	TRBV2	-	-	TGTGCCAGCAGTGAACTGGTTGACAGAGACTACGAGCAGTACTTC	CASSELVDRDYEQYF
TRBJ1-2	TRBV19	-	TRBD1	TGTGCCAGTAGTATCACCTCCGGACAGGGGCTTAACTATGGCTACACCTTC	CASSITSGQGLNYGYTF
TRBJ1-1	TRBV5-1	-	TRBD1	TGCGCCAGCAGCTCGCTGACAGGGGGCGGAACTGAAGCTTTCTTT	CASSSLTGGGTEAFF
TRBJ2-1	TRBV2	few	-	TGTGCCAGCAGTGTTCTCTACAATGAGCAGTTCTTC	CASSVLYNEQFF
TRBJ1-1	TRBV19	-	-	TGTGCCAGTAGTATTGCCGCAGGGGAGAGGCTTAGGGACACTGAAGCTTTCTTT	CASSIAAGERLRDTEAFF
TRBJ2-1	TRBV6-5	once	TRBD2	TGTGCCAGCACCGCTAGCGGGAGGGCGAATGAGCAGTTCTTC	CASTASGRANEQFF
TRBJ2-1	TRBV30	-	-	TGTGCCTGGAGTCCAGGACTACTATCCTCCTACAATGAGCAGTTCTTC	CAWSPGLLSSYNEQFF
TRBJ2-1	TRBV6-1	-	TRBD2	TGTGCCAGCAGTGGGCCTGCCGGGACTAGCGGGGCGAGCTCCTACAATGAGCAGTTCTTC	CASSGPAGTSGASSYNEQFF
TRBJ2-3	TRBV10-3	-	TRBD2	TGTGCCATCAGTGGACTAGCGGTTACAGATACGCAGTATTTT	CAISGLAVTDTQYF
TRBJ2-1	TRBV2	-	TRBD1	TGTGCCAGCAGTCCGGGACAGCCGGACAATGAGCAGTTCTTC	CASSPGQPDNEQFF
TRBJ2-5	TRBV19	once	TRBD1	TGTGCCAGTAGAGCGGACAGGGTTGAAGAGACCCAGTACTTC	CASRADRVEETQYF
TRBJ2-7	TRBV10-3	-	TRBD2	TGTGCCATCAGTCCTGGGACTAGCGGCCCCTACGAGCAGTACTTC	CAISPGTSGPYEQYF
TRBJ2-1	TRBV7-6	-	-	TGTGCCAGCAGCTTACCCGACAATGAGCAGTTCTTC	CASSLPDNEQFF
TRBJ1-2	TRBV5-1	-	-	TGCGCCAGCAGCCCGGGGGGGCGCTACACCTTC	CASSPGGRYTF
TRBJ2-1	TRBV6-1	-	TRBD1	TGTGCCAGCTTATCCGGGACAGCCAGGAATGAGCAGTTCTTC	CASLSGTARNEQFF
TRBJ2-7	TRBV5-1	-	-	TGCGCCAGCAGCGGAACAGCGGGCGGTGGGTACGAGCAGTACTTC	CASSGTAGGGYEQYF
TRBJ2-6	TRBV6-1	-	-	TGTGCCAGCAGTGAGTACAGGGCTGGGGCCAACGTCCTGACTTTC	CASSEYRAGANVLTF
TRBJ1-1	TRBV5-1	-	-	TGCGCCAGCGGGGGGGGAGGGCAGGACACTGAAGCTTTCTTT	CASGGGGQDTEAFF
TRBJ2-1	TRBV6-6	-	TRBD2	TGTGCCAGCAGTTACGGGGGACTAGAACTCTACAATGAGCAGTTCTTC	CASSYGGLELYNEQFF
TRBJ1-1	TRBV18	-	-	TGTGCCAGCTCACCCCGTGGAGACACTGAAGCTTTCTTT	CASSPRGDTEAFF
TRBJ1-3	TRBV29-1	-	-	TGCAGCGGATACTGGGGGGGGGCTGGAAACACCATATATTTT	CSGYWGGAGNTIYF
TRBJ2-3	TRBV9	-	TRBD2	TGTGCCAGCAGCCTTTTAGCGGGGCAAGCGCAGTATTTT	CASSLLAGQAQYF
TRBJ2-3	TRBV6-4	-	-	TGTGCCAGCAGTGACGGAATAGGGGTTGGCACAGATACGCAGTATTTT	CASSDGIGVGTDTQYF
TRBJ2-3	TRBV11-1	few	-	TGTGCCAGCAGCTTCTCGGATACGCAGTATTTT	CASSFSDTQYF
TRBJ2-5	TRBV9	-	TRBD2	TGTGCCAGCAGCGCTTTAGCGGGAGGCGAGACCCAGTACTTC	CASSALAGGETQYF
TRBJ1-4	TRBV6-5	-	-	TGTGCCAGCAGTGGGCTTGGGCTGGGAAAACTGTTTTTT	CASSGLGLGKLFF
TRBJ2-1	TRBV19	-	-	TGTGCCAGTAGTATACGGCGGTCGAGCTCCTACAATGAGCAGTTCTTC	CASSIRRSSSYNEQFF
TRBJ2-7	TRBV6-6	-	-	TGTGCCAGCAGTTACGCTGGACACCACTACGAGCAGTACTTC	CASSYAGHHYEQYF
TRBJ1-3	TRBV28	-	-	TGTGCCAGCAGTTGGCTCAGCTCTGGAAACACCATATATTTT	CASSWLSSGNTIYF
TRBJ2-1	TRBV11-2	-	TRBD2	TGTGCCAGCAGCTTAAATCCTAGCGGAGCGGCGGGTGAGCAGTTCTTC	CASSLNPSGAAGEQFF
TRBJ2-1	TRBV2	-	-	TGTGCCAGCAGTGAACCTCGGGGACAAGGCCTTGTGGAGCAGTTCTTC	CASSEPRGQGLVEQFF
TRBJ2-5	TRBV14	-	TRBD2	TGTGCCAGCAGCTCCTTAGCGGGAGGCCCGGTCGGTACGACCCAGTACTTC	CASSSLAGGPVGTTQYF
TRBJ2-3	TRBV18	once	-	TGTGCCAGCTCCGACTACGCTAGCACAGATACGCAGTATTTT	CASSDYASTDTQYF